These 22 T cell receptor beta chains were all obtained from the same sample, sequenced in a study of CD8 T cells in Susac syndrome (dated by TCRdb to between 2018 and 2021). The library was produced with the immunoSEQ multiplex PCR assay. RNA was extracted with the RNeasy kit and roughly 0.5 to 1 ug was reverse transcribed using random hexamers. In TCRdb, the public reads were trimmed at Q25 with fastp and aligned with MiXCR, with productive beta chains retained. Rows merge per CDR3 protein into single entries with the most common DNA and genes. Across this sample there are a few hundred thousand distinct CDR3 sequences, with around 90% seen only once. The ten most abundant clones make up over 0.05% of the sample. The sample comprised CD4+ T cells from PBMCs. The source of these receptors is a human donor with multiple sclerosis.

V and J are TRBV7-9 and TRBJ2-3; TRBD2 matches 7 bases. In germline, CDR1 is SEHNR, CDR2 FQNEAQ (reference sequence). The ends lost 5 bases at V and 6 bases at J; junction bases unmatched: 11. The CDR3 has 15 amino acids. The CDR3 spells CASSLTSLIVDTQYF. Written as DNA, the CDR3 is TGTGCCAGCAGCCTGACTAGCTTGATCGTGGATACGCAGTATTTT.

The J gene is TRBJ2-3, the V gene TRBV25-1; no clear D gene. CDR1 is MGHDK and CDR2 is SYGVNS in the germline V gene. Trimming left V 4 bases short and J 1 base short, with 6 bases between. This CDR3 contains 13 residues. The CDR3 sequence: CASSALGTDTQYF. The CDR3 DNA sequence: TGTGCCAGCAGTGCGTTAGGCACAGATACGCAGTATTTT.

The chain is built from TRBV13 and TRBJ2-5; TRBD1 might be the D (6 bases). Trimming removed 0 bases from V and 2 bases from J, with 10 bases in between. Germline lookup yields CDR1 PRHDT and CDR2 FYEKMQ (reference sequence). CDR3 length equals 15 residues. Written as DNA, the CDR3 is TGTGCCAGCAGCTTAGGCTTGGGACAACAAGAGACCCAGTACTTC. Translating it yields CASSLGLGQQETQYF.

DNA for the CDR3: TGCAGCGTTGAAACTAGCGGGAGCTACAATGAGCAGTTCTTC. Translation gives CSVETSGSYNEQFF. The V gene is TRBV29-1, the J gene TRBJ2-1; 11 bases align to TRBD2. Germline trimming cut 2 bases from V and 3 bases from J; bases unmatched to any gene: 0. The germline V gene has CDR1 SQVTM and CDR2 ANQGSEA. This CDR3 comprises 14 residues.

A few counts support this clonotype. The genes are TRBV7-2 and TRBJ2-2; D assignment may be TRBD1 or TRBD2 (6 bases each). The CDR3 is made up of 14 amino acids. V was cut by 3 bases and J by 6 bases, with 11 bases left in between. Per the germline V gene, CDR1 is SGHTA and CDR2 is FQGNSA. CDR3 sequence (DNA): TGTGCCAGCAGCTTTTGGGGGGCTCCCGGGGAGCTGTTTTTT. This gives the protein CASSFWGAPGELFF.

The V and J genes are TRBV30 and TRBJ1-6; D remains unclear. Trimming pared 2 bases from V and 5 bases from J, leaving 7 bases between. Germline CDR1 and CDR2: GTSNPN and SVGIG (reference sequence). The CDR3 runs to 13 residues. The CDR3 is CAWSNTHNSPLHF. CDR3 nucleotide sequence: TGTGCCTGGAGTAACACCCATAATTCACCCCTCCACTTT.

The rearrangement joins TRBV12-3 or TRBV12-4 to TRBJ2-2; D is undetermined. V lost 3 bases and J lost 6, with 5 bases in between. CDR3 length: 12 amino acids. Here the CDR3 DNA reads TGTGCCAGCAGTTTCTCATCCGGGGAGCTGTTTTTT. Its translation is CASSFSSGELFF.

The CDR3 bases are TGTGCCAGCTCACCACAGCGGTCGGTAGGAGAGACCCAGTACTTC. Encoded protein: CASSPQRSVGETQYF. J is TRBJ2-5 and V is TRBV18; tentatively, D is TRBD2 (5 bases). The CDR3 has 15 amino acids. With 1 base removed from V and 4 bases from J, the gap between germline ends came to 13 bases. Germline-derived CDR1 and CDR2 are KGHSH and LQKENI. Supplemented by reference TRBV18 and TRBJ2-5, the full variable domain reads NAGVMQNPRHLVRRRGQEARLRCSPMKGHSHVYWYRQLPEEGLKFMVYLQKENIIDESGMPKERFSAEFPKEGPSILRIQQVVRGDSAAYFCASSPQRSVGETQYFGPGTRLLVL.

The genes are TRBV7-9 and TRBJ1-2, with D uncertain. The CDR3 is 13 residues long. Germline V lookup: CDR1 SEHNR, CDR2 FQNEAQ (reference sequence). The V and J ends lost 4 bases and 6 bases respectively, with 12 bases between them. CDR3 sequence: CASSSLRADGYTF. CDR3 coding DNA: TGTGCCAGCAGCTCCCTCCGAGCGGATGGCTACACCTTC.

This rearrangement joins TRBV7-9 to TRBJ1-1; D is perhaps TRBD1 (5 bases). V was trimmed by 2 bases and J by 0 bases, leaving 10 bases between them. Per germline, CDR1 SEHNR and CDR2 FQNEAQ (reference sequence). The CDR3 length is 15 residues. The CDR3 nucleotides read TGTGCCAGCAGCTTACTCCGGGGGGTGAACACTGAAGCTTTCTTT. Its translation is CASSLLRGVNTEAFF. Filled out from reference TRBV7-9 and TRBJ1-1, the complete variable domain reads DTGVSQNPRHKITKRGQNVTFRCDPISEHNRLYWYRQTLGQGPEFLTYFQNEAQLEKSRLLSDRFSAERPKGSFSTLEIQRTEQGDSAMYLCASSLLRGVNTEAFFGQGTRLTVV.

The chain has TRBV29-1 and TRBJ1-2; maybe TRBD1 (6 bases). The germline CDR1 and CDR2 sequences are SQVTM and ANQGSEA. Trimming left V 4 bases short and J 4 bases short, with 19 bases between. The CDR3 consists of 15 residues. The CDR3 DNA reads as TGCAGCGTTGGGGACCCGACAGGCCGATTCTATGGCTACACCTTC. Translating gives CSVGDPTGRFYGYTF.

J is TRBJ1-3 and V is TRBV7-9; 10 bases are shared with TRBD1. With 5 bases clipped from V and 7 bases from J, the junction kept 5 bases outside the gene matches. This CDR3 spans 14 amino acids. Per the germline V gene, CDR1 is SEHNR and CDR2 is FQNEAQ (reference sequence). The CDR3 is CASSRDRGRNTIYF. The CDR3 DNA follows: TGTGCCAGCAGCCGGGACAGGGGAAGGAACACCATATATTTT.

This clonotype showed up just once. The chain carries TRBV29-1 and TRBJ2-1, with D tentatively TRBD1 (6 bases). V lost 4 bases and J 3 bases, leaving 10 bases between the germline ends. The CDR3 totals 13 residues. Germline V gene data show CDR1 as SQVTM and CDR2 as ANQGSEA. The CDR3 DNA follows: TGCAGCGTTGCCGGGACATACTACAATGAGCAGTTCTTC. It specifies CSVAGTYYNEQFF.

The CDR3 reads CASSQPGLGSSGANVLTF. CDR3 DNA: TGTGCCAGCAGCCAACCGGGACTTGGGAGCTCTGGGGCCAACGTCCTGACTTTC. The V gene is TRBV3-1, the J gene TRBJ2-6; D possibly corresponds to TRBD2 (6 bases). Trimming shortened V by 2 bases and J by 0 bases, and 14 bases separated the two germline ends. CDR1 LGHDT and CDR2 YNNKEL come from the germline V gene (reference sequence). The CDR3 consists of 18 residues. The whole variable domain, filled in from reference TRBV3-1 and TRBJ2-6, reads DTAVSQTPKYLVTQMGNDKSIKCEQNLGHDTMYWYKQDSKKFLKIMFSYNNKELIINETVPNRFSPKSPDKAHLNLHINSLELGDSAVYFCASSQPGLGSSGANVLTFGAGSRLTVL.

The rearrangement joins TRBV5-1 to TRBJ2-7, with a possible D match to TRBD1 (6 bases). The germline gives CDR1 SGHRS, CDR2 YFSETQ. This CDR3 contains 17 residues. V gave up 0 bases and J gave up 4 bases, with 20 bases separating them. CDR3 sequence (DNA): TGCGCCAGCAGCTTGGTAGCAGGACAGCGCCTCCCATACGAGCAGTACTTC. Translating it yields CASSLVAGQRLPYEQYF.

V usage is TRBV12-3 or TRBV12-4 and J usage is TRBJ2-1; the D gene is possibly TRBD2 (5 bases). V dropped 6 bases and J dropped 7 bases, with 10 bases sitting between them. This CDR3 comprises 12 residues. CDR3 bases: TGTGCCAGCAGAGACTATGGGAATGAGCAGTTCTTC. This gives the protein CASRDYGNEQFF.

The gene calls are TRBV19 and TRBJ1-4, with D unclear. The V end was cut by 3 bases, the J end by 8 bases, with 16 bases between. This CDR3 has 15 amino acids. Germline CDR1 is LNHDA and CDR2 is SQIVND (reference sequence). CDR3 nucleotide sequence: TGTGCCAGTAGTATGACGGGCCCATCGAGAGAAAAACTGTTTTTT. Translated, it gives CASSMTGPSREKLFF.

This CDR3 is CASSPTAGRHYGYTF. The CDR3 DNA follows: TGTGCCAGCTCACCGACCGCCGGCCGGCACTATGGCTACACCTTC. The rearrangement links TRBV18 to TRBJ1-2; no clear D gene. The CDR3 is 15 amino acids. Trimming pared 3 bases from V and 3 bases from J, leaving 14 bases between. Germline CDR1 reads KGHSH; CDR2 reads LQKENI.

The chain couples TRBV6-5 to TRBJ1-2; perhaps TRBD1 as D (6 bases). V was clipped by 4 bases and J by 8 bases, with 14 bases between them. The length of the CDR3 is 13 residues. From germline, CDR1 is MNHEY and CDR2 SVGAGI. The chain's CDR3 is CASSSLGGDGYTF. The CDR3 nucleotides read TGTGCCAGCAGTTCCCTGGGGGGCGACGGCTACACCTTC.

This CDR3 reads CAWKIGGEQYF. The CDR3 DNA sequence: TGTGCCTGGAAAATCGGAGGCGAGCAGTACTTC. This chain links TRBV30 with TRBJ2-7; perhaps TRBD2 as D (5 bases). Germline V gives CDR1 GTSNPN, CDR2 SVGIG (reference sequence). The V end lost 4 bases, the J end lost 6 bases, and 10 bases lay between the germline ends. The CDR3 has 11 residues.

The sample holds one count of this clonotype. J is TRBJ1-1 and V is TRBV6-5, with D hard to call. CDR1 is MNHEY and CDR2 is SVGAGI in the germline V gene. V was shortened by 4 bases and J by 6 bases, with 15 bases between the two germline ends. The CDR3 contains 14 residues. The CDR3 loop reads CASSSRRSRPEAFF. The CDR3, as DNA: TGTGCCAGCAGTTCGCGGCGTAGTAGGCCTGAAGCTTTCTTT.

The V call is TRBV18, the J call TRBJ1-3; no clear D gene. The CDR3 extends over 16 amino acids. The ends were cut back, 5 bases at V and 4 bases at J, with 18 bases in the middle. Germline CDR1 and CDR2: KGHSH and LQKENI. This CDR3 reads CASSTNSVSGGNTIYF. The CDR3 bases are TGTGCCAGCTCAACAAACTCGGTCAGCGGAGGAAACACCATATATTTT.